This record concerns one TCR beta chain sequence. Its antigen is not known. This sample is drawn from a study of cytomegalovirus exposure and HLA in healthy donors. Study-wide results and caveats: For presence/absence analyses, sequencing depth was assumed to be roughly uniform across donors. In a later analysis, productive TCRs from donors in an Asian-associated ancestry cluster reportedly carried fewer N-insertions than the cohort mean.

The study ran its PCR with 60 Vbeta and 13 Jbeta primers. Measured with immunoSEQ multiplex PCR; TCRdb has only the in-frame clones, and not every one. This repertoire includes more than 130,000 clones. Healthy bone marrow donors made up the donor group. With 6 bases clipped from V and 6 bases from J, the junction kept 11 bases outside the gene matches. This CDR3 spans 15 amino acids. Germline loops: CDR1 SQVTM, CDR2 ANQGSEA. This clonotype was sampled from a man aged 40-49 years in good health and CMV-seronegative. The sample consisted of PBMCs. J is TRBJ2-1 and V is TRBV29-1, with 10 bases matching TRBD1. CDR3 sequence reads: CSVATGGQGSNEQFF. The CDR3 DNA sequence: TGCAGCGTCGCAACCGGGGGACAGGGGAGCAATGAGCAGTTCTTC.